This TCR beta chain is from a study of T cell responses to AZD1222 COVID-19 vaccine. Study results and limitations: Repertoires were obtained only post-peak T cell response.

Profiling relied on immunoSEQ multiplex PCR, and the TCRdb table lists in-frame clones only, not all of them. The table lists about 140,000 clones, around 90% of them singletons. For this clone: Its antigen remains unknown.

This clonotype originated in an adult who received the AZD1222 COVID-19 vaccine. The sample in question was peripheral blood, obtained 28 days after the second AZD1222 dose.

CDR3 nucleotides: TGTGCCAGTAGTATTGACAGGGGTCCAGATACGCAGTATTTT. Residues: CASSIDRGPDTQYF. The genes are TRBV19 and TRBJ2-3, with 8 bases that match TRBD1. The trim removed 3 bases at V and 4 bases at J, leaving 3 bases unmatched. This CDR3 is built from 14 residues. Germline lookup yields CDR1 LNHDA and CDR2 SQIVND (reference sequence).